This entry lists 2 T cell receptor beta chains sequenced from one sample in a study of blood T cell repertoires in COVID-19. Libraries were prepared by immunoSEQ multiplex PCR; TCRdb keeps only in-frame clonotypes and omits some of them. The table includes about 72,000 clones, approximately 80% detected once. Input material: peripheral blood. The source of these receptors is a man in his fifties or sixties with acute or convalescent COVID-19.

The chain has TRBV10-3 and TRBJ1-5; D gene unclear. There are 12 residues in the CDR3. V was trimmed by 3 bases and J by 6 bases, leaving 6 bases between them. Germline-derived CDR1 and CDR2 are ENHRY and SYGVKD. The DNA for the CDR3 is TGTGCCATCAGTGACAATAGTCAGCCCCAGCATTTT. Encoded protein: CAISDNSQPQHF.

The sample holds a few counts of this clone. J is TRBJ1-4 and V is TRBV9, with D tentatively TRBD1 (5 bases). The germline V gene has CDR1 SGDLS and CDR2 YYNGEE. Between the trimmed V and J ends, which lost 3 bases and 6 bases, there was a span of 12 bases. CDR3 length: 14 residues. This CDR3 is CASSEGLGYEKLFF. CDR3 sequence (DNA): TGTGCCAGCAGCGAGGGGTTAGGGTATGAAAAACTGTTTTTT.